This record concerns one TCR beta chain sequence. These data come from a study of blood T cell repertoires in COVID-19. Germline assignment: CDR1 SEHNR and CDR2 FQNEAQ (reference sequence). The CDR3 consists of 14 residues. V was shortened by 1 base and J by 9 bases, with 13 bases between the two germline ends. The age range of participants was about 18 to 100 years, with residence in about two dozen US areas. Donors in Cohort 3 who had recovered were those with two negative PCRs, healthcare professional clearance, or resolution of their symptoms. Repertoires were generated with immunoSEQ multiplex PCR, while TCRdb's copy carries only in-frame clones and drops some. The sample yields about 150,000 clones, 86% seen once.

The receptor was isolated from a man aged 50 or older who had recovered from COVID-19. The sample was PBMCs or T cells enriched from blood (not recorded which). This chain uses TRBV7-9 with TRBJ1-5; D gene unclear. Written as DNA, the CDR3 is TGTGCCAGCAGCTTAGAAGGAGGGATCGGGCCCCAGCATTTT. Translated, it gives CASSLEGGIGPQHF.